This entry features one T cell receptor beta chain sequence. This clonotype was detected many times. This clone's antigen is unknown. No qualities accompany the bases; no much larger clone lies one base away. This specimen comes from a study of T cell repertoires in cytomegalovirus infection (dated by TCRdb to between 2018 and 2020). Regarding the study in general: Donor HLA type was relevant to the analysis, as public TCR beta signatures indicated carriage of CMV infection together with the matching HLA type.

The CDR3 measures 15 amino acids from cysteine to phenylalanine. The entry retains the CDR3 DNA only, 45 bases that are in frame from base 1. From V the trimming removes 1 base and from J it removes 13 bases, while the gene matches leave 5 bases of the junction unaccounted for. CDR1 and CDR2, looked up from the germline V gene (reference sequence), are LGHDT and YNNKEL. Here is what the overall study found, with its caveats: Carriers of CMV infection plus the relevant HLA type were discriminated by the cumulative frequency of public TCR beta family members in the study cohort and in an independent roughly 340-donor cohort. In the ex vivo response, HLA-C-restricted CMV-specific TCR beta clonotypes were dominant, and in two of eight donors the single most frequent clonotype came from this HLA-C-restricted group.

The reads were generated on an Illumina HiSeq 1500. TCRdb applied fastp at Q25 and MiXCR to the public reads, then kept only in-frame beta chains. Each CDR3 protein gets just one entry, which takes the most common genes and DNA from the rows behind it. This sample gives roughly 81,000 distinct CDR3 sequences in total; 3.7% of them show up just once. The ten biggest clones cover under 5.5% of the sample. The receptor was isolated from a human donor in good health (CMV status not recorded). Some clones in this sample may be carry-over from other donors' samples. Sequenced sample: PBMCs. The V and J genes are TRBV3-1 and TRBJ2-1, and 15 junctional nucleotides match TRBD2. The encoded CDR3 is CASSQGTSGGAYQFF. The DNA reads TGTGCCAGCAGCCAAGGGACTAGCGGGGGGGCCTATCAGTTCTTC.